This T cell receptor (beta chain) was observed in a study of response to subunit inactivated influenza vaccine. CDR3 size: 17 residues. Germline values: CDR1 KGHSH, CDR2 LQKENI. Trimming cost V 2 bases and J 7 bases, with 24 bases left between them. TCRdb independently ran MiXCR on the RT-PCR reads; one entry per CDR3 protein. The sample consists of about 160,000 distinct CDR3 sequences, 11% of them appearing once. The clonotype was recovered from a man aged 50-59 years who received an inactivated influenza vaccine. The chain carries TRBV18 and TRBJ2-7; possible D gene TRBD2, 6 bases. This sample comprised non-naive T cells sorted from PBMCs, obtained roughly 45 days after vaccination. CDR3: CASSPAGIGTAPGEQYF. DNA of the CDR3: TGTGCCAGCTCACCAGCAGGCATTGGGACTGCCCCGGGGGAGCAGTACTTC. The full variable domain, rest sourced from reference TRBV18 and TRBJ2-7, is NAGVMQNPRHLVRRRGQEARLRCSPMKGHSHVYWYRQLPEEGLKFMVYLQKENIIDESGMPKERFSAEFPKEGPSILRIQQVVRGDSAAYFCASSPAGIGTAPGEQYFGPGTRLTVT.